The 2 T cell receptor beta chains reported below all come from one sample, sequenced in a study of post-analysis software for immune sequencing data. TCR beta libraries were prepared from cDNA with unique molecular identifiers. From the PCR reads, TCRdb called clonotypes with MiXCR, one entry per CDR3 protein. The repertoire holds a few hundred thousand distinct CDR3 sequences, with around a third as singletons. These receptors are not linked to any known antigen. Points from the study as a whole: When patients were compared with controls, a handful of TRBV segments were more frequent, TRBV5-6, TRBV5-1 and TRBV20-1 among them.

Sequencing was performed on blood. These receptors all stem from a girl aged 10 to 17 with multiple sclerosis.

There are a few counts of this clonotype. The rearrangement links TRBV9 to TRBJ2-1, with D hard to call. The germline CDR1 and CDR2 sequences are SGDLS and YYNGEE. The CDR3 loop spans 13 amino acids. V gave up 7 bases and J gave up 2 bases, with 10 bases separating them. The CDR3 DNA follows: TGTGCCAGCCGTGGGGATACCTACAATGAGCAGTTCTTC. It translates to CASRGDTYNEQFF.

This clonotype came up a few times. V gene TRBV7-2 combines with J gene TRBJ2-5; D uncertain. V dropped 1 base and J dropped 9 bases, with 9 bases sitting between them. Germline CDR1 is SGHTA and CDR2 is FQGNSA. This CDR3 is 12 amino acids long. The CDR3 sequence: CASSLEESPQYF. DNA of the CDR3: TGTGCCAGCAGCTTAGAGGAGTCGCCCCAGTACTTC.